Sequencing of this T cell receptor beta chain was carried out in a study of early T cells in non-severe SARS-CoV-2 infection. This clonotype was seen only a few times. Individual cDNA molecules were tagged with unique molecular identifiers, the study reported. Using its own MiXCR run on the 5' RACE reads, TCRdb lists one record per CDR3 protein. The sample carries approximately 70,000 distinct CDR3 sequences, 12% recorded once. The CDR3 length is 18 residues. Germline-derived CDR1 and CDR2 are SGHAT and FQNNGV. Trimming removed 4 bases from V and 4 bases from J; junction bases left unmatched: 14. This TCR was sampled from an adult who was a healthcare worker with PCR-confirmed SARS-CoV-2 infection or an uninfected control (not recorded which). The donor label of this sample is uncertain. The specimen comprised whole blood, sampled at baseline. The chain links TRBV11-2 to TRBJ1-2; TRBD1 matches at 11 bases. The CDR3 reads CASSSFRDRGTYTYGYTF. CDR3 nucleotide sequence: TGTGCCAGCAGCTCCTTCCGGGACAGGGGGACCTATACCTATGGCTACACCTTC.